This T cell receptor beta chain stems from a study of blood T cells in healthy people across ages. It was with a sample-barcoded 5' primer and a J-beta primer mix that a second PCR of roughly 7 to 12 cycles was run. Carrying 12 random nucleotides, a template-switch adaptor labeled each individual cDNA molecule. Per-sample output comprised a minimum of 3 million paired-end reads containing CDR3. TCRdb redid the calling of the 5' RACE reads with MiXCR, one entry per CDR3 protein. Here the sample spans about a million distinct CDR3 sequences, 35% to 45% being singletons. Trimming took off 3 bases at V and 3 bases at J, with 12 bases between the two ends. Germline CDR1 reads SGHRS; CDR2 reads YFSETQ. The CDR3 has 14 residues.

The TCR sequence derives from a man aged 18 to 35 in good health. This chain links TRBV5-1 with TRBJ1-2; no firm D call. The source material was blood. The CDR3 region has the DNA TGCGCCAGCAGCTCTGGGAGGTCCGACTATGGCTACACCTTC. As protein: CASSSGRSDYGYTF.